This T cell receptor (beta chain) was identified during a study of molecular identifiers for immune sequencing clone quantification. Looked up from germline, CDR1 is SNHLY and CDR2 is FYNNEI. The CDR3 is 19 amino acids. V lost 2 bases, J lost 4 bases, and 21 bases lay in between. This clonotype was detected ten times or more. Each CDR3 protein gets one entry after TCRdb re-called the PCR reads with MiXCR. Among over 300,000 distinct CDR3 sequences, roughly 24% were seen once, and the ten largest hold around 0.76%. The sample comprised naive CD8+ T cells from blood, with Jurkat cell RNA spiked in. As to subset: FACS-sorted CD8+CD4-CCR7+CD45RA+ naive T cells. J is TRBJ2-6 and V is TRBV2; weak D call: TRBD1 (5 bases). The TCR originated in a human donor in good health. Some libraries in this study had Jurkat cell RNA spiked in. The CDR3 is CASSEITGVAGPGANVLTF. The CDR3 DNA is TGTGCCAGCAGTGAAATAACCGGCGTGGCAGGGCCCGGGGCCAACGTCCTGACTTTC.